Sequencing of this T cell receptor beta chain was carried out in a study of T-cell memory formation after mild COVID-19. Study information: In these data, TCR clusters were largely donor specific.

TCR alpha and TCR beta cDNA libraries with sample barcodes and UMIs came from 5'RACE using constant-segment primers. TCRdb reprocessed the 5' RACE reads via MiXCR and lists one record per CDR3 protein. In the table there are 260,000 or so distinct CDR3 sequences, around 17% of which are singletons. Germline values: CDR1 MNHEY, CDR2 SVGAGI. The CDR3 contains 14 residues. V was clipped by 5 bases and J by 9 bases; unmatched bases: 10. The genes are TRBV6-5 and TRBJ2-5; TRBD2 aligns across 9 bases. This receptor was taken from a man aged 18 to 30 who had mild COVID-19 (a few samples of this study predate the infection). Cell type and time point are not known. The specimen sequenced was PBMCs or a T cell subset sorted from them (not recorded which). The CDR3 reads CASSPVAGAPPQYF. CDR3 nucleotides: TGTGCCAGCAGTCCAGTAGCGGGGGCCCCCCCCCAGTACTTC.